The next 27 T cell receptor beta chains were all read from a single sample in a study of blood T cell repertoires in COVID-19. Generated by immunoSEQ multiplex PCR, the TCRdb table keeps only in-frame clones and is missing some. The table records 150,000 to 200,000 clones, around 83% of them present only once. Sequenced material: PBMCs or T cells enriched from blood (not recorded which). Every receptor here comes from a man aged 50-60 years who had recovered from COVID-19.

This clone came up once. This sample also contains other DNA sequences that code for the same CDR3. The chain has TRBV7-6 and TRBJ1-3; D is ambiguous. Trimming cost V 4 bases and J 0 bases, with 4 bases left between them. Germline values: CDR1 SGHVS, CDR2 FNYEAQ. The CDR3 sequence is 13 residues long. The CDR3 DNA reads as TGTGCCAGCAGCTCGGGCTCTGGAAACACCATATATTTT. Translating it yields CASSSGSGNTIYF.

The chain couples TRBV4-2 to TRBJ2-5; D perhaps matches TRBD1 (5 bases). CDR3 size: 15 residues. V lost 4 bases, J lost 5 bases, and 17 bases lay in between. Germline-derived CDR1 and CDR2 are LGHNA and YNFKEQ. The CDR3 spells CASSPRGQDGETQYF. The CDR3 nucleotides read TGTGCCAGCAGCCCGCGAGGACAAGATGGGGAGACCCAGTACTTC.

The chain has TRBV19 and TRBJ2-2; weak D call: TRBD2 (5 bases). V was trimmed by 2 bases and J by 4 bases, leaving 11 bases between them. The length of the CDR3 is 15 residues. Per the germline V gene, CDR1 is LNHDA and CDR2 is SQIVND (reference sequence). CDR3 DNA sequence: TGTGCCAGTAGTATAAAAGACGGACTCACCGGGGAGCTGTTTTTT. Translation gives CASSIKDGLTGELFF.

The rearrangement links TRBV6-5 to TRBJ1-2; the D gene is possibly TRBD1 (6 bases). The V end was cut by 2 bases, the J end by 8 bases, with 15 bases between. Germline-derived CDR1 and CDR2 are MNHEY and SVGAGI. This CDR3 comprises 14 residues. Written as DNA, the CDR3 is TGTGCCAGCAGTTACGAGGCAGGGGCCTCGGGCTACACCTTC. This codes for CASSYEAGASGYTF.

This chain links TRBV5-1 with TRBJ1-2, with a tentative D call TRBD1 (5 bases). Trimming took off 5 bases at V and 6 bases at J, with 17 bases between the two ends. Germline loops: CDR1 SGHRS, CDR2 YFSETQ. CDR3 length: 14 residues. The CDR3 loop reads CASRSDGAGDGYTF. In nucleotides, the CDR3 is TGCGCCAGCAGGAGCGATGGGGCTGGGGATGGCTACACCTTC.

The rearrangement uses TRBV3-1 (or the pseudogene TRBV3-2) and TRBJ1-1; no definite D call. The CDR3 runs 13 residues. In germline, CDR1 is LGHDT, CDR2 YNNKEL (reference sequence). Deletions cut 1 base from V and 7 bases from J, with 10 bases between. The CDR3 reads CASSQGQAREAFF. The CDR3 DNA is TGTGCCAGCAGCCAAGGCCAGGCACGTGAAGCTTTCTTT.

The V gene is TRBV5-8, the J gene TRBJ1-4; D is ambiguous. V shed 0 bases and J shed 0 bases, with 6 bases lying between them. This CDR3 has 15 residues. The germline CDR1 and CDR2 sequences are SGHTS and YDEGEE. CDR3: CASSLEGATNEKLFF. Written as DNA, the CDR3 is TGTGCCAGCAGCTTGGAGGGAGCAACTAATGAAAAACTGTTTTTT.

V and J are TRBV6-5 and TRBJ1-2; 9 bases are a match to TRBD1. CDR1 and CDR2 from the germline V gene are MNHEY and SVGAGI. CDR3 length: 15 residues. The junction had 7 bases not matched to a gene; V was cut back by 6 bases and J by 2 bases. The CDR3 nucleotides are TGTGCCAGCAGGAGGTGGACAGGGGCAAACTATGGCTACACCTTC. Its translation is CASRRWTGANYGYTF.

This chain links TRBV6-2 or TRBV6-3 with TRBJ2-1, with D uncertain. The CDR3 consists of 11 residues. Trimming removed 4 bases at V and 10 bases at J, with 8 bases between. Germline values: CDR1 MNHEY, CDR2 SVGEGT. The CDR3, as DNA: TGTGCCAGCAGTTCACTGACAGAGCAGTTCTTC. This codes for CASSSLTEQFF.

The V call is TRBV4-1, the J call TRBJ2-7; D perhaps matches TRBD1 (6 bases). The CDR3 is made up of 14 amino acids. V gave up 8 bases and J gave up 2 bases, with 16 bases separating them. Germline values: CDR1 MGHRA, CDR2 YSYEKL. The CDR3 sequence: CASGVAGAPYEQYF. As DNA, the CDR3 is TGCGCCAGCGGGGTGGCAGGGGCCCCCTACGAGCAGTACTTC.

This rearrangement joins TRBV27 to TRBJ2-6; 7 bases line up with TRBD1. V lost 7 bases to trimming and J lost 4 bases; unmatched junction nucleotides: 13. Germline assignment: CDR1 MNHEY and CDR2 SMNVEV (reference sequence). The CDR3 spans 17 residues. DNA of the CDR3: TGTGCCAGCACGGGTACAGGGGTTCATTCCGGGGCCAACGTCCTGACTTTC. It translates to CASTGTGVHSGANVLTF.

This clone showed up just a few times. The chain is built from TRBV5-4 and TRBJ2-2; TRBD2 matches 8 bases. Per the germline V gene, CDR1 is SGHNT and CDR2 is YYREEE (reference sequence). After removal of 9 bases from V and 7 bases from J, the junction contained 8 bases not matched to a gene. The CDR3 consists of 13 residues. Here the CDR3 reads CATVAGIGGELFF. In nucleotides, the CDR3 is TGTGCCACGGTAGCGGGGATTGGCGGGGAGCTGTTTTTT.

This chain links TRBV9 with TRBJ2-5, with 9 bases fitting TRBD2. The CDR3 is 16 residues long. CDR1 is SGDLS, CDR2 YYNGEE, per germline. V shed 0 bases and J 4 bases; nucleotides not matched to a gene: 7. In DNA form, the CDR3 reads TGTGCCAGCAGCGTAGGGATAGCGGGGGCGGGAGAGACCCAGTACTTC. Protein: CASSVGIAGAGETQYF.

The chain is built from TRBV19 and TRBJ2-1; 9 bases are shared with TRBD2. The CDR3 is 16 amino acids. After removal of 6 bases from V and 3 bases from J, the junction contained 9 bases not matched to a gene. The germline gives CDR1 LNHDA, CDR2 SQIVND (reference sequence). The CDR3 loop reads CASSRIRLADYNEQFF. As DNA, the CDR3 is TGTGCCAGTAGCCGTATACGACTAGCGGACTACAATGAGCAGTTCTTC.

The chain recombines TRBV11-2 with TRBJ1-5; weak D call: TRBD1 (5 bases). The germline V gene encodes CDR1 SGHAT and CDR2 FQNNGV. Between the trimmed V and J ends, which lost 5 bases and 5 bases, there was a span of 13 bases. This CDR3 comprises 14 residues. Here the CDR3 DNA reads TGTGCCAGCAGCCCCGGGACTTTGGATCAGCCCCAGCATTTT. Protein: CASSPGTLDQPQHF. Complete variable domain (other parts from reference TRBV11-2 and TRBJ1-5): EAGVAQSPRYKIIEKRQSVAFWCNPISGHATLYWYQQILGQGPKLLIQFQNNGVVDDSQLPKDRFSAERLKGVDSTLKIQPAKLEDSAVYLCASSPGTLDQPQHFGDGTRLSIL.

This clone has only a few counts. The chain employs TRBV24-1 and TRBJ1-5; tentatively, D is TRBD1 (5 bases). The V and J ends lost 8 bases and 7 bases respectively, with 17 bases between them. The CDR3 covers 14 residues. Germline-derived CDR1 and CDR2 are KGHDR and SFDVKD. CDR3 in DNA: TGTGCCACCACCAAGCGGGGGTCTAAGCAGCCCCAGCATTTT. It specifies CATTKRGSKQPQHF.

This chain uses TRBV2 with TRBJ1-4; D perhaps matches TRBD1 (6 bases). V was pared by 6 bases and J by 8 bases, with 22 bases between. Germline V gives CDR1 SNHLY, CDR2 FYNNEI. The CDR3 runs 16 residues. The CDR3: CASRNSPYRVGEKLFF. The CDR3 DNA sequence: TGTGCCAGCAGAAATTCCCCCTACAGGGTAGGAGAAAAACTGTTTTTT.

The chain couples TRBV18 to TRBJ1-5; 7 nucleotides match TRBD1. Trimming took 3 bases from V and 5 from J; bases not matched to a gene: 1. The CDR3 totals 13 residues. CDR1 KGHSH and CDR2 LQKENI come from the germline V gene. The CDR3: CASSPDRDQPQHF. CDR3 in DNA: TGTGCCAGCTCACCCGACAGGGATCAGCCCCAGCATTTT.

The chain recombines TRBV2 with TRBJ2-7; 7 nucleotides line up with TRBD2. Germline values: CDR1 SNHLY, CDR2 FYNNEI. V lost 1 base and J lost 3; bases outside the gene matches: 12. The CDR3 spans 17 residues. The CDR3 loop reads CASSEDPGRASDYEQYF. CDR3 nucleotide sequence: TGTGCCAGCAGTGAAGATCCAGGGAGGGCGTCGGACTACGAGCAGTACTTC.

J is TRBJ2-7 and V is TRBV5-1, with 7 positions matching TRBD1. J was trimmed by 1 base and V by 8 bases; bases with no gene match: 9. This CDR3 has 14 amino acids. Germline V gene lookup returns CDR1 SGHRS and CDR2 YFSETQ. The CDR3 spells CASGGTADSYEQYF. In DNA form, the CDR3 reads TGCGCCAGTGGTGGGACAGCAGATTCCTACGAGCAGTACTTC.

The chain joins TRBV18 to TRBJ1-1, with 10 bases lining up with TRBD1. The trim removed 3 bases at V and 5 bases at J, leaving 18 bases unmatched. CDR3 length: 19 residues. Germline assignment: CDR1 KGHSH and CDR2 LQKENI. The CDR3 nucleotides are TGTGCCAGCTCACCGCCCCAAGGCCGAGGCCGGGACAGGGGTACTGAAGCTTTCTTT. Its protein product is CASSPPQGRGRDRGTEAFF.

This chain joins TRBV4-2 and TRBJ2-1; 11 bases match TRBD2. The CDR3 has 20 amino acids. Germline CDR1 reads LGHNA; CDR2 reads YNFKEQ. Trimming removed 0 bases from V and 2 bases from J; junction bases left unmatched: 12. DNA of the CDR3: TGTGCCAGCAGCCAAGATGTCGCTAGCGGGGGGCACCCCCCCTACAATGAGCAGTTCTTC. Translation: CASSQDVASGGHPPYNEQFF.

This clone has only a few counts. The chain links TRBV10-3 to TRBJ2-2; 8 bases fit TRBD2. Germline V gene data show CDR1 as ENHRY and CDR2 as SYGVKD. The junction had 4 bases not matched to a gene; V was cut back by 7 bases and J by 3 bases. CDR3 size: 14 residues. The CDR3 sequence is CAIKAGVDTGELFF. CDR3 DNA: TGTGCCATCAAAGCGGGGGTGGACACCGGGGAGCTGTTTTTT.

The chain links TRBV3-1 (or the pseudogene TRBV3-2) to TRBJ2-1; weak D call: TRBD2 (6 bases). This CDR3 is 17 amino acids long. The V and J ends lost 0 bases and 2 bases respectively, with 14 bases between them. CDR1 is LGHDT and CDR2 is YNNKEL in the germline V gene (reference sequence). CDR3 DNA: TGTGCCAGCAGCCAAGATCACATAGCGGTGGCCTACAATGAGCAGTTCTTC. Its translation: CASSQDHIAVAYNEQFF.

The CDR3 nucleotides read TGCGCCAGCAGCTTGGGTTCCGGGAGCTCCTATAATTCACCCCTCCACTTT. Amino acid sequence: CASSLGSGSSYNSPLHF. The V call is TRBV5-1, the J call TRBJ1-6, with D unresolved. The CDR3 is 17 residues long. Trimming took 0 bases from V and 0 from J, leaving 10 bases between them. Germline V gene sequence: CDR1 SGHRS, CDR2 YFSETQ.

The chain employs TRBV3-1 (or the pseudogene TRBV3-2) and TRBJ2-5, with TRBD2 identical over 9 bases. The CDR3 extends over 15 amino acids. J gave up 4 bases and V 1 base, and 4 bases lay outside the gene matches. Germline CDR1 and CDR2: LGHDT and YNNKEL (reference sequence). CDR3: CASSQGTSVLETQYF. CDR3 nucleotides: TGTGCCAGCAGCCAAGGGACTAGCGTATTAGAGACCCAGTACTTC.

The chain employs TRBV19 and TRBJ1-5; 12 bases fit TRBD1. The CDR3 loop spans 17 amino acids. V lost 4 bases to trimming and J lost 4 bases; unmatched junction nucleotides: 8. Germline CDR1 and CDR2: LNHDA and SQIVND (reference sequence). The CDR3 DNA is TGTGCCAGTAGTACCCCTGGGACAGGGGGCAGTAATCAGCCCCAGCATTTT. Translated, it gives CASSTPGTGGSNQPQHF.